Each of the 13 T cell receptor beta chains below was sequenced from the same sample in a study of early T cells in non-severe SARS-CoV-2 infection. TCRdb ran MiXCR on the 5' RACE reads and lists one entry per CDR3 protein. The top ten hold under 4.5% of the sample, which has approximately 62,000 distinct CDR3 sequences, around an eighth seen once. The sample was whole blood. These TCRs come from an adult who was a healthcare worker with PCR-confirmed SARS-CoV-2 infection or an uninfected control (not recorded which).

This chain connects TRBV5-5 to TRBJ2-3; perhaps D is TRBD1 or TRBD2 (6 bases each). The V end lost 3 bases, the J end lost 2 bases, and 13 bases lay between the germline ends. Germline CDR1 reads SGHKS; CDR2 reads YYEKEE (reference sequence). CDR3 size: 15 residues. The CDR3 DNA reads TGTGCCAGCAGCTCGCTCGGGGGCTTCACAGATACGCAGTATTTT. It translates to CASSSLGGFTDTQYF.

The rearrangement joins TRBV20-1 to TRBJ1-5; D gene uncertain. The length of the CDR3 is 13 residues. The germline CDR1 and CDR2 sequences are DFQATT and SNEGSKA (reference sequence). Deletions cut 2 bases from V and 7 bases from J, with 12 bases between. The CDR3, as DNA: TGCAGTGCTAGATTAGGGTTGGACCAGCCCCAGCATTTT. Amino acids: CSARLGLDQPQHF.

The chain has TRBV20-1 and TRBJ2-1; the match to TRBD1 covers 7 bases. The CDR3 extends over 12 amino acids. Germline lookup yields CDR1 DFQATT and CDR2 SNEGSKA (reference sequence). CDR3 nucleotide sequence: TGCAGCAGCCCGGACAGGCGCAATGAGCAGTTCTTC. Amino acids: CSSPDRRNEQFF.

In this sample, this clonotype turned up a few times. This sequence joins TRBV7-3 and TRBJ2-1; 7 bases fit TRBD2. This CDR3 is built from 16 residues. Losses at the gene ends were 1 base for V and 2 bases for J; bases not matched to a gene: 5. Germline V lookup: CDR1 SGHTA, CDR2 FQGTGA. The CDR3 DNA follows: TGTGCCAGCAGCTTAAACTTTGGACTAGCCTACAATGAGCAGTTCTTC. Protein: CASSLNFGLAYNEQFF.

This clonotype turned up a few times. CDR3 loop: CASTRSPDYGYTF. In nucleotides, the CDR3 is TGTGCCAGTACCAGATCCCCCGACTATGGCTACACCTTC. V and J are TRBV19 and TRBJ1-2, with D unresolved. This CDR3 comprises 13 residues. Germline V gene lookup returns CDR1 LNHDA and CDR2 SQIVND (reference sequence). Trimming stripped 7 bases from V and 3 bases from J, with 12 bases between.

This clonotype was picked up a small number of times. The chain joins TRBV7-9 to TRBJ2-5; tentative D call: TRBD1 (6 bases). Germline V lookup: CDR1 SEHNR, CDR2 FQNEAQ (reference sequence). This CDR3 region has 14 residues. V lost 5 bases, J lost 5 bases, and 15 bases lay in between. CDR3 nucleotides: TGTGCCAGCAGCGAGGAAAACAGGGTGGAGACCCAGTACTTC. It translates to CASSEENRVETQYF. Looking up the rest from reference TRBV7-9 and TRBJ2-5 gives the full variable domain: DTGVSQNPRHKITKRGQNVTFRCDPISEHNRLYWYRQTLGQGPEFLTYFQNEAQLEKSRLLSDRFSAERPKGSFSTLEIQRTEQGDSAMYLCASSEENRVETQYFGPGTRLLVL.

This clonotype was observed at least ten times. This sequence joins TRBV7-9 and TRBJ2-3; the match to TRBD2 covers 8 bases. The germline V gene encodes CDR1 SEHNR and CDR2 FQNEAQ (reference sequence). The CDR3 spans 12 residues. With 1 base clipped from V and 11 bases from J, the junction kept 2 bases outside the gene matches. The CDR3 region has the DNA TGTGCCAGCAGCTTAGGGACTAGCTTGCAGTATTTT. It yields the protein CASSLGTSLQYF.

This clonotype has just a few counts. The CDR3 bases are TGTGCCAGCAGTGAAGAGAGAACAACTAATGAAAAACTGTTTTTT. Amino acid sequence: CASSEERTTNEKLFF. J is TRBJ1-4 and V is TRBV2; D is undetermined. CDR1 and CDR2 from the germline V gene are SNHLY and FYNNEI. V was pared by 1 base and J by 0 bases, with 6 bases between. The CDR3 has 15 residues.

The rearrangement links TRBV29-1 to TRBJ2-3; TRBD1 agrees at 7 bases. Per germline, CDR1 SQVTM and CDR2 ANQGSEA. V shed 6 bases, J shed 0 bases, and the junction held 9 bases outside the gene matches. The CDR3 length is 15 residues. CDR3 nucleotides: TGCAGCGTCTCAGGGACAGATTCTAGCACAGATACGCAGTATTTT. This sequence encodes CSVSGTDSSTDTQYF.

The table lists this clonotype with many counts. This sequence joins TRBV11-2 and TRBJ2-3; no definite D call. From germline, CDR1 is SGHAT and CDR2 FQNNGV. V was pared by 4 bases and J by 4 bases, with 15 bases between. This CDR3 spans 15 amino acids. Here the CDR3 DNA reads TGTGCCAGCAGCTCCGGTGGAAGGGCTTCAGATACGCAGTATTTT. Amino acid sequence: CASSSGGRASDTQYF.

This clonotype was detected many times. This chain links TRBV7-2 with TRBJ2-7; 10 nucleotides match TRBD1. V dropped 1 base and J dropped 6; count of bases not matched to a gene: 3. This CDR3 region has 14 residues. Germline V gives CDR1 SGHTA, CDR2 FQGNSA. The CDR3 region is CASSLGQGASEQYF. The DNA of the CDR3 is TGTGCCAGCAGCTTAGGACAGGGGGCGTCCGAGCAGTACTTC.

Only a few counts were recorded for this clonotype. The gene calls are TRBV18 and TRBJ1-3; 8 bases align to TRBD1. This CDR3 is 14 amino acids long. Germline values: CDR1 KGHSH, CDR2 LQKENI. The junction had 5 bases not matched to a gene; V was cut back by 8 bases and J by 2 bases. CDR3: CASAGTGAGNTIYF. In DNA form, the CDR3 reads TGTGCCAGCGCGGGGACAGGAGCTGGAAACACCATATATTTT.

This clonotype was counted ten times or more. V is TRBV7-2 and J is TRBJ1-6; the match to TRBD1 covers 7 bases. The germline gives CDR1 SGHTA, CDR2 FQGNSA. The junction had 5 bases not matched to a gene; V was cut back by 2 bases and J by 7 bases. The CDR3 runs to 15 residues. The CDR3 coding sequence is TGTGCCAGCAGCTTACTAGGACAGGCCAATTCACCCCTCCACTTT. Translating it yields CASSLLGQANSPLHF. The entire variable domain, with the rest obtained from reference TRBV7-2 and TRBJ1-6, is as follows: GAGVSQSPSNKVTEKGKDVELRCDPISGHTALYWYRQSLGQGLEFLIYFQGNSAPDKSGLPSDRFSAERTGGSVSTLTIQRTQQEDSAVYLCASSLLGQANSPLHFGNGTRLTVT.